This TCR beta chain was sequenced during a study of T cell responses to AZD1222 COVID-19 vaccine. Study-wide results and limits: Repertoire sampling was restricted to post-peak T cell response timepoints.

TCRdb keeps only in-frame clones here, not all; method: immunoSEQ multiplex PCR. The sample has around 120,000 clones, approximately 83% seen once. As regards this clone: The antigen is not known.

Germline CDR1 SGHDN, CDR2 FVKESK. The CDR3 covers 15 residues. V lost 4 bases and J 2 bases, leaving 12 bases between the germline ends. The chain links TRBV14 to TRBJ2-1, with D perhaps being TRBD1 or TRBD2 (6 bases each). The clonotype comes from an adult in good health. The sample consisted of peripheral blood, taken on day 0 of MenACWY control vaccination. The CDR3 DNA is TGTGCCAGCAGCCCAGGGGACTTCACCTACAATGAGCAGTTCTTC. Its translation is CASSPGDFTYNEQFF.